A single sample gave rise to the 13 T cell receptor beta chains below, sequenced in a study of blood T cell repertoires in COVID-19. Assay used: immunoSEQ multiplex PCR; TCRdb lists only in-frame clones, some missing. The sample has a few hundred thousand clones, roughly 82% seen once. What was sequenced was peripheral blood. The receptors here all came from a woman between 50 and 59 years old with acute or convalescent COVID-19.

The sample holds a few counts of this clone. This chain joins TRBV4-1 and TRBJ1-3; D is unclear. This CDR3 region has 16 residues. Germline values: CDR1 MGHRA, CDR2 YSYEKL. V lost 0 bases and J 4 bases, leaving 13 bases between the germline ends. In DNA form, the CDR3 reads TGCGCCAGCAGCCAAGATCAGGCAATTAGGGGAAACACCATATATTTT. Protein product: CASSQDQAIRGNTIYF.

The chain links TRBV6-6 to TRBJ1-6; 8 nucleotides line up with TRBD1. Germline trimming cut 5 bases from V and 7 bases from J; bases unmatched to any gene: 7. Germline V gene lookup returns CDR1 MNHNY and CDR2 SVGAGI (reference sequence). The CDR3 spans 15 residues. CDR3 sequence (DNA): TGTGCCAGCAGTCAAACCGGACAGGGAAATTCACCCCTCCACTTT. Amino acids: CASSQTGQGNSPLHF.

The rearrangement links TRBV19 to TRBJ1-2; possible D gene TRBD1, 6 bases. The CDR3 runs to 12 residues. CDR1 is LNHDA and CDR2 is SQIVND in the germline V gene (reference sequence). V lost 5 bases and J 3 bases, leaving 7 bases between the germline ends. CDR3 bases: TGTGCCAGTAGTGACAGGCACTATGGCTACACCTTC. Residues: CASSDRHYGYTF. The whole variable domain, remainder taken from reference TRBV19 and TRBJ1-2, is DGGITQSPKYLFRKEGQNVTLSCEQNLNHDAMYWYRQDPGQGLRLIYYSQIVNDFQKGDIAEGYSVSREKKESFPLTVTSAQKNPTAFYLCASSDRHYGYTFGSGTRLTVV.

The V gene is TRBV4-2, the J gene TRBJ2-7; 8 bases align to TRBD1. The CDR3 runs to 14 residues. Germline V gene sequence: CDR1 LGHNA, CDR2 YNFKEQ. The trim removed 4 bases at V and 5 bases at J, leaving 7 bases unmatched. The CDR3 here is CASSRGRGLNEQYF. CDR3 DNA: TGTGCCAGCAGCCGAGGCAGGGGGCTCAACGAGCAGTACTTC.

The chain combines TRBV5-1 with TRBJ1-2; D possibly corresponds to TRBD1 (5 bases). CDR3 size: 12 residues. Between the trimmed V and J ends, which lost 0 bases and 13 bases, there was a span of 13 bases. Germline V lookup: CDR1 SGHRS, CDR2 YFSETQ. The CDR3 here is CASSLVDTGLTF. CDR3 sequence (DNA): TGCGCCAGCAGCTTGGTTGACACGGGACTCACCTTC.

Comment on this clone: Other DNA sequences in the sample encode the same CDR3. CDR3 region: CASSLRENTEAFF. CDR3 coding DNA: TGCGCCAGCAGCCTGAGGGAGAACACTGAAGCTTTCTTT. This chain links TRBV5-1 with TRBJ1-1, with D uncertain. Germline V gives CDR1 SGHRS, CDR2 YFSETQ. The CDR3 is 13 residues long. V was pared by 4 bases and J by 1 base, with 8 bases between.

This chain links TRBV29-1 with TRBJ2-6; D may be TRBD2 (6 bases). The CDR3 is 16 amino acids. Trimming removed 5 bases from V and 4 bases from J, with 18 bases in between. CDR1 SQVTM and CDR2 ANQGSEA come from the germline V gene. CDR3 sequence reads: CSVRGGGRTGANVLTF. For the CDR3, the DNA is TGCAGCGTTAGGGGAGGAGGTCGGACCGGGGCCAACGTCCTGACTTTC. Using reference TRBV29-1 and TRBJ2-6 for the parts outside the CDR3, the full variable domain is SAVISQKPSRDICQRGTSLTIQCQVDSQVTMMFWYRQQPGQSLTLIATANQGSEATYESGFVIDKFPISRPNLTFSTLTVSNMSPEDSSIYLCSVRGGGRTGANVLTFGAGSRLTVL.

V gene TRBV27 combines with J gene TRBJ1-2; TRBD1 might be the D (6 bases). The V gene lost 6 bases and the J gene lost 2 bases, with 13 bases spanning the gap. The CDR3 length is 14 residues. Germline loops: CDR1 MNHEY, CDR2 SMNVEV (reference sequence). The CDR3 region is CASSKSGQNYGYTF. DNA for the CDR3: TGTGCCAGCAGCAAATCGGGACAAAACTATGGCTACACCTTC.

This chain joins TRBV19 and TRBJ1-2; D gene uncertain. Looked up from germline, CDR1 is LNHDA and CDR2 is SQIVND (reference sequence). Trimming took 3 bases from V and 5 from J, leaving 16 bases between them. The CDR3 totals 15 residues. In nucleotides, the CDR3 is TGTGCCAGTAGTATTCAGGAGGGAAGGTTATATGGCTACACCTTC. This gives the protein CASSIQEGRLYGYTF.

The chain couples TRBV11-3 to TRBJ2-5; TRBD2 agrees at 7 bases. Germline CDR1 is SGHNT and CDR2 is YENEEA. The CDR3 sequence is 14 residues long. With 5 bases clipped from V and 1 base from J, the junction kept 4 bases outside the gene matches. The CDR3 sequence is CASSRASGQETQYF. As DNA, the CDR3 is TGTGCCAGCAGCCGAGCTAGCGGCCAAGAGACCCAGTACTTC.

V and J are TRBV5-1 and TRBJ2-7, with 9 bases fitting TRBD1. CDR1 is SGHRS and CDR2 is YFSETQ in the germline V gene. This CDR3 comprises 16 residues. V lost 4 bases and J lost 0; bases outside the gene matches: 8. The CDR3 region has the DNA TGCGCCAGCAGCGCTGCCGGGACAGGGCTCTCCTACGAGCAGTACTTC. Translated, it gives CASSAAGTGLSYEQYF. Full variable domain (rest looked up from reference TRBV5-1 and TRBJ2-7): KAGVTQTPRYLIKTRGQQVTLSCSPISGHRSVSWYQQTPGQGLQFLFEYFSETQRNKGNFPGRFSGRQFSNSRSEMNVSTLELGDSALYLCASSAAGTGLSYEQYFGPGTRLTVT.

The CDR3 loop reads CSASPARTGAQPQHF. The CDR3 DNA reads TGCAGTGCTAGTCCCGCCAGGACAGGGGCCCAGCCCCAGCATTTT. The chain couples TRBV20-1 to TRBJ1-5, with 9 bases fitting TRBD1. The CDR3 consists of 15 residues. The ends lost 3 bases at V and 7 bases at J; junction bases unmatched: 10. The germline CDR1 and CDR2 sequences are DFQATT and SNEGSKA (reference sequence).

The CDR3: CATSDSSLLEAFF. The CDR3 nucleotides read TGTGCCACCAGTGATTCCTCACTACTCGAAGCTTTCTTT. This chain joins TRBV24-1 and TRBJ1-1, with D unresolved. Germline CDR1 and CDR2: KGHDR and SFDVKD. CDR3 length equals 13 residues. V lost 2 bases and J lost 8, with 11 bases in between.